Listed below are T cell receptor beta chains from one sample, sequenced in a study of blood T cell repertoires in COVID-19. Sequencing was performed with immunoSEQ multiplex PCR; in TCRdb, only in-frame clones are kept and a portion is missing. The top ten hold roughly 3.9% of the sample, which has over 150,000 clones, over 80% seen once. The sample comprised peripheral blood. These receptors all come from an older woman who had recovered from COVID-19. CDR3s include the opening cysteine and the closing phenylalanine or tryptophan. Fields, in order: D gene, V gene, J gene, clone size, CDR3 length, CDR3 protein, CDR3 DNA. The D gene is left open where the match is weak. Some rows have no size entry. The others give once, few or many, or a class for an expanded clone.

>TRBD2|TRBV3-1/TRBV3-2|TRBJ2-1|NA|14
CASSRRAGGHEQFF
TGTGCCAGCAGCCGTAGAGCGGGGGGCCATGAGCAGTTCTTC
>NA|TRBV28|TRBJ1-2|NA|14
CASSLSQANYGYTF
TGTGCCAGCAGTTTATCACAGGCTAACTATGGCTACACCTTC
>TRBD2|TRBV6-6|TRBJ2-7|NA|13
CASSSGEGYEQYF
TGTGCCAGCAGTAGCGGGGAGGGCTACGAGCAGTACTTC
>NA|TRBV5-1|TRBJ1-2|NA|14
CASTETGGRYGYTF
TGCGCCAGCACCGAGACAGGCGGTCGCTATGGCTACACCTTC
>TRBD1|TRBV27|TRBJ1-3|NA|15
CASRTGGSAGNTIYF
TGTGCCAGCAGAACAGGGGGGTCAGCTGGAAACACCATATATTTT
>NA|TRBV19|TRBJ2-7|few|13
CASSATGAYEQYF
TGTGCCAGTAGCGCGACAGGTGCCTACGAGCAGTACTTC
>TRBD1|TRBV18|TRBJ2-3|NA|14
CASSPDRATDTQYF
TGTGCCAGCTCACCGGACAGGGCGACGGATACGCAGTATTTT
>TRBD2|TRBV7-2|TRBJ2-5|NA|14
CASRTSGWGETQYF
TGTGCCAGCAGAACTAGCGGGTGGGGTGAGACCCAGTACTTC
>NA|TRBV12-3/TRBV12-4|TRBJ2-5|NA|11
CASSSQEAQYF
TGTGCCAGCAGTTCCCAAGAGGCCCAGTACTTC
>NA|TRBV5-5|TRBJ1-1|NA|14
CASGSFTVNTEAFF
TGTGCCAGCGGCAGCTTTACAGTGAACACTGAAGCTTTCTTT
>NA|TRBV27|TRBJ1-5|NA|16
CASSSLITSSNQPQHF
TGTGCCAGCAGTTCACTAATCACAAGTAGCAATCAGCCCCAGCATTTT
>TRBD1|TRBV28|TRBJ1-2|NA|13
CASRATGFYGYTF
TGTGCCAGCAGAGCGACAGGGTTCTATGGCTACACCTTC
>NA|TRBV28|TRBJ2-5|NA|15
CASSGPGIKGETQYF
TGTGCCAGCAGTGGGCCCGGGATTAAGGGCGAGACCCAGTACTTC
>TRBD1|TRBV27|TRBJ1-2|NA|13
CASSPDRGLGYTF
TGTGCCAGCAGTCCCGACAGGGGGCTAGGCTACACCTTC
>NA|TRBV2|TRBJ1-3|NA|16
CASRPTGYNSGNTIYF
TGTGCCAGCAGACCGACAGGTTATAACTCTGGAAACACCATATATTTT
>NA|TRBV28|TRBJ1-6|once|13
CASRAAANSPLHF
TGTGCCAGCAGGGCGGCAGCTAATTCACCCCTCCACTTT
>TRBD1|TRBV18|TRBJ1-5|NA|14
CASSPAGGNQPQHF
TGTGCCAGCTCACCCGCAGGGGGGAATCAGCCCCAGCATTTT
>TRBD1|TRBV5-1|TRBJ2-3|NA|16
CASSRTGQDNTDTQYF
TGCGCCAGCAGCAGGACCGGACAGGACAACACAGATACGCAGTATTTT
>TRBD1|TRBV27|TRBJ2-5|NA|13
CASSSNRGKTQYF
TGTGCCAGCAGTTCTAACAGGGGAAAGACCCAGTACTTC
>NA|TRBV20-1|TRBJ2-1|few|11
CSVLVLNEQFF
TGCAGTGTACTAGTATTGAATGAGCAGTTCTTC
>NA|TRBV21-1|TRBJ2-7|NA|12
CASSRRAYEQYF
TGTGCCAGCAGCAGACGGGCCTACGAGCAGTACTTC
>NA|TRBV29-1|TRBJ2-1|NA|14
CSVTATPGGVEQFF
TGCAGCGTAACTGCAACGCCAGGAGGGGTTGAGCAGTTCTTC
>TRBD1|TRBV28|TRBJ2-7|NA|15
CASSYLGTGTYEQYF
TGTGCCAGCAGTTACCTGGGGACAGGTACCTACGAGCAGTACTTC
>TRBD2|TRBV3-1/TRBV3-2|TRBJ2-5|NA|11
CASSPGLAIHF
TGTGCCAGCAGCCCGGGACTAGCGATACACTTC
>NA|TRBV24-1|TRBJ2-5|NA|13
CATSDFAGETQYF
TGTGCCACCAGTGATTTTGCCGGGGAGACCCAGTACTTC
>NA|TRBV6-5|TRBJ2-7|NA|14
CASSYIAGVYEQYF
TGTGCCAGCAGTTACATCGCAGGGGTCTACGAGCAGTACTTC
>NA|TRBV18|TRBJ1-2|NA|17
CASSPVDLRAGSSGYTF
TGTGCCAGCTCACCAGTAGACTTACGGGCGGGGTCGTCCGGCTACACCTTC
>TRBD1|TRBV24-1|TRBJ1-1|NA|15
CATSDSGQGTTEAFF
TGTGCCACCAGTGATTCCGGACAGGGCACAACTGAAGCTTTCTTT
>TRBD2|TRBV24-1|TRBJ2-1|NA|13
CATSRGGRNEQFF
TGTGCCACCTCCCGGGGGGGGCGTAATGAGCAGTTCTTC
>NA|TRBV19|TRBJ2-7|NA|13
CASSIRETYEQYF
TGTGCCAGTAGTATAAGGGAGACGTACGAGCAGTACTTC
>NA|TRBV5-1|TRBJ2-3|once|14
CASSFEGREDTQYF
TGCGCCAGCAGCTTCGAAGGGCGGGAAGATACGCAGTATTTT
>TRBD2|TRBV20-1|TRBJ2-1|NA|11
CSARRGNEQFF
TGCAGTGCTAGGCGGGGGAATGAGCAGTTCTTC
>TRBD2|TRBV7-8|TRBJ2-1|NA|16
CASSLAGTSAYNEQFF
TGTGCCAGCAGCTTAGCGGGGACTAGCGCCTACAATGAGCAGTTCTTC
>NA|TRBV6-5|TRBJ2-1|NA|15
CASRTGPRGYNEQFF
TGTGCCAGCAGGACAGGCCCGAGGGGTTACAATGAGCAGTTCTTC
>TRBD2|TRBV7-9|TRBJ2-1|NA|17
CASSLDDVGGAYNEQFF
TGTGCCAGCAGCTTAGATGACGTCGGGGGGGCCTACAATGAGCAGTTCTTC
>NA|TRBV28|TRBJ1-5|NA|13
CASSLMRNQPQHF
TGTGCCAGCAGTTTAATGAGAAATCAGCCCCAGCATTTT
>TRBD2|TRBV24-1|TRBJ2-5|NA|14
CATSRGGEVETQYF
TGTGCCACCAGTCGGGGGGGGGAGGTGGAGACCCAGTACTTC
>TRBD1|TRBV18|TRBJ1-6|NA|19
CASSNQKGAQSSYNSPLHF
TGTGCCAGCTCAAACCAGAAGGGGGCACAGAGCTCCTATAATTCACCCCTCCACTTT
>NA|TRBV5-6|TRBJ1-2|NA|13
CASALTGQTGYTF
TGTGCCAGCGCCTTAACAGGGCAGACTGGCTACACCTTC
>NA|TRBV10-2|TRBJ1-2|NA|14
CASSESRDYYGYTF
TGCGCCAGCAGTGAGTCGAGGGACTACTATGGCTACACCTTC
>NA|TRBV2|TRBJ2-5|NA|17
CASRPQGRKGGVETQYF
TGTGCCAGCAGGCCACAGGGGAGGAAAGGGGGAGTTGAGACCCAGTACTTC
>TRBD1|TRBV19|TRBJ1-6|few|15
CASSISDRGYSPLHF
TGTGCCAGTAGTATTTCGGACAGGGGATACTCACCCCTCCACTTT
>TRBD2|TRBV6-5|TRBJ2-5|NA|15
CASSTGGAPQETQYF
TGTGCCAGCAGTACCGGGGGGGCACCCCAAGAGACCCAGTACTTC
>TRBD1|TRBV14|TRBJ1-2|NA|15
CASSQDPGQAYGYTF
TGTGCCAGCAGCCAAGATCCGGGACAGGCCTATGGCTACACCTTC
>TRBD2|TRBV30|TRBJ2-5|once|17
CAWSSPASGTTAETQYF
TGTGCCTGGAGTTCCCCAGCTAGCGGGACCACGGCGGAGACCCAGTACTTC
>NA|TRBV11-2|TRBJ1-6|NA|14
CASSLGRVLASLHF
TGTGCCAGCAGCTTAGGCCGGGTTTTGGCATCCCTCCACTTT
>NA|TRBV21-1|TRBJ1-5|NA|14
CASSEKGLHQPQHF
TGTGCCAGCAGCGAAAAGGGGCTCCATCAGCCCCAGCATTTT
>TRBD2|TRBV5-1|TRBJ2-3|NA|14
CASSLAGAGDTQYF
TGCGCCAGCAGCTTAGCGGGGGCCGGAGATACGCAGTATTTT
>NA|TRBV7-2|TRBJ1-3|NA|15
CASSLRGAIENTIYF
TGTGCCAGCAGCTTACGGGGGGCGATCGAAAACACCATATATTTT
>TRBD1|TRBV28|TRBJ2-5|NA|15
CASTTLQGAGETQYF
TGTGCCAGCACTACCCTCCAGGGGGCAGGTGAGACCCAGTACTTC
>NA|TRBV18|TRBJ1-1|NA|16
CASSPMSPRVFAEAFF
TGTGCCAGCTCACCAATGTCCCCCCGGGTATTCGCTGAAGCTTTCTTT
>NA|TRBV6-6|TRBJ1-2|once|14
CASSTPGVGVGYTF
TGTGCCAGCAGTACCCCAGGGGTCGGGGTTGGCTACACCTTC